This note documents a single TCR beta chain sequence. The clone's antigen remains unknown. No qualities accompany the bases; no much larger clone lies one base away. The V end loses 1 base and the J end loses 2 bases, and a stretch of 11 bases separates them. Based on the germline V gene (reference sequence), the CDR1 and CDR2 sequences are SGHNT and YYREEE. From the cysteine through the phenylalanine, the CDR3 covers 15 amino acids. The retained sequence is limited to the CDR3, 45 bases, with the frame set at the first base. CD8 naive samples consisted of CD45RO-negative cells that were positively selected for CCR7, yielding a CD45RA+CCR7+ population without TemRA cells. Healthy HIV-negative adults with no recently reported acute infections or vaccinations were included as donors. Every donor was a Caucasian adult living in Nashville, Tennessee, USA. Blood was obtained by leukapheresis, after which PBMCs were separated by Ficoll-Histopaque density gradient centrifugation and cryopreserved in liquid nitrogen vapor phase. Analytical flow cytometry was used to check the purity and quantity of every magnetically sorted T cell population. Each sorted fraction had its genomic DNA isolated and then quantified by UV absorbance on a Nanodrop 2000c.

Using the deep immunoSEQ assay, multiplex PCR amplified TCR CDR3 regions from genomic DNA. Extracted genomic DNA from each cell subset was spread evenly across all wells of several immunoSEQ 96-well plates, with each plate serving as a replicate. For sorted subsets, roughly 200 ng of genomic DNA, equivalent to about 30,000 T cell genomes, went into each replicate PCR. Purified libraries were measured with a Qubit 3.0 fluorometer, size-checked on a Bioanalyzer 2100, and measured again with the KAPA Library Quantification kit. Every immunoSEQ 96-well plate was sequenced on a separate single-read 150-cycle Illumina NextSeq 550 flow cell. The published analysis was carried out like this. Because the immunoSEQ output included only junctional sequences and no quality scores, the filtering could not be the same as the filtering used for full-length reads. To assign V/J genes and CDR3, sequences were annotated using PyIR, a Python wrapper for IgBLAST v1.9, with IMGT germline references. Reads with weak V/J assignments (E-value above 1e-6), missing CDR3, stop codons, out-of-frame junctions, or ambiguous translated residues were removed. V3J clonotypes were defined as sequences sharing an identical inferred V gene, J gene, and CDR3 amino acid sequence. To compute the percentage overlap between repertoires, the number of shared unique clonotypes was divided by the size of the smaller repertoire. Richness of each repertoire was evaluated using RTK rarefaction, the Chao1 estimator, and Recon v2.1 estimates of unobserved clonotypes. Generation probabilities for all TCRbeta clonotypes obtained by the gDNA method from a handful of donors were computed using OLGA. The source is immuneACCESS, and TCRdb retained only in-frame sequences with V and J called. Part of the clones is not carried over; for the studies checked, unresolved V genes explain less than half of this, and the remainder is unexplained. The DNA gave D and trimming, while V, J and clone size come from that table. The sample contains around 2,100,000 clones, 85% to 95% of them found a single time. The top ten clones comprise under 1.5% of the sample.

This entry comes from a study of shared clonotypes between healthy human individuals (TCRdb year 2020). Concerning the study at large: A couple of women and three men aged 18 to 49 years were included in the cohort. Per donor, three plates each were used for CD4 naive and CD4 memory, two for CD8 naive, and one for CD8 memory. To estimate repertoire size and how much clonotypes are shared between individuals, the study performed deep sequencing of blood TCR repertoires from a few healthy adults. To increase sequencing depth and limit assay-specific biases, different laboratories used diverse techniques to prepare libraries and sequence TCR repertoires. Per donor, leukapheresis produced somewhere between about 0.94 and 10 billion PBMCs. The paper's findings and limits, for the study overall: Because the study included only a small number of donors, the genetic and exposure-history diversity represented was limited. Sampling was restricted to blood, and TCR repertoires in tissue are likely to differ from TCR repertoires in blood. Compared with non-shared clonotypes, clonotypes shared by all four sorted-subset donors had higher generation probabilities. Sharing across a handful of donors was observed for approximately 5% of naive CD4, under 4% of naive CD8, over 2% of memory CD4, and about 0.38% of memory CD8 clonotypes. Pairwise subsampling indicated that sequencing depth was expected to affect the degree of clonotype sharing among donors. Larger estimated clonotype richness was generally found for naive subsets than for memory subsets. Incomplete sequencing was indicated by rarefaction of sorted-subset datasets, despite the large sequencing depth.

The receptor's source is a man aged 18 to 35 in good health. Sequencing used naive CD8+ T cells sorted from blood. Read against the paper, the sample's cell subset or site label means: CD45RA+CCR7+. The V and J genes are TRBV5-4 and TRBJ2-3; the D gene could be TRBD1 or TRBD2, each one agreeing over 5 bases. The CDR3 loop reads CASSLRDGPTDTQYF. The nucleotide sequence is given as TGTGCCAGCAGCTTGCGGGACGGACCCACAGATACGCAGTATTTT.